These 26 T cell receptor beta chains were all obtained from the same sample, sequenced in a study of blood T cell repertoires in COVID-19. Assay: immunoSEQ multiplex PCR; the TCRdb copy retains only in-frame clones and omits some. Altogether about 250,000 clones are present, about 89% being singletons, with the ten largest covering around 1.6%. Source material: peripheral blood. These receptors came from an older woman who had recovered from COVID-19.

This chain connects TRBV5-1 to TRBJ2-7, with 8 positions matching TRBD2. V shed 4 bases, J shed 6 bases, and the junction held 6 bases outside the gene matches. This CDR3 has 13 residues. Germline CDR1 reads SGHRS; CDR2 reads YFSETQ. The CDR3 loop reads CASSPISGGEQYF. CDR3 DNA sequence: TGCGCCAGCAGCCCCATAAGCGGGGGCGAGCAGTACTTC. Full variable domain (remainder filled in from reference TRBV5-1 and TRBJ2-7): KAGVTQTPRYLIKTRGQQVTLSCSPISGHRSVSWYQQTPGQGLQFLFEYFSETQRNKGNFPGRFSGRQFSNSRSEMNVSTLELGDSALYLCASSPISGGEQYFGPGTRLTVT.

V and J are TRBV5-1 and TRBJ1-1; 10 bases agree with TRBD1. The CDR3 spans 15 residues. The germline gives CDR1 SGHRS, CDR2 YFSETQ. Losses at the gene ends were 2 bases for V and 4 bases for J; bases not matched to a gene: 5. CDR3 in DNA: TGCGCCAGCAGCTTTTCCGGACAGGGGGTCACTGAAGCTTTCTTT. Translated: CASSFSGQGVTEAFF. Together with reference TRBV5-1 and TRBJ1-1, the CDR3 gives the full variable domain: KAGVTQTPRYLIKTRGQQVTLSCSPISGHRSVSWYQQTPGQGLQFLFEYFSETQRNKGNFPGRFSGRQFSNSRSEMNVSTLELGDSALYLCASSFSGQGVTEAFFGQGTRLTVV.

The J gene is TRBJ2-5, the V gene TRBV3-1 (or the pseudogene TRBV3-2); 8 bases align to TRBD2. This CDR3 has 16 amino acids. CDR1 and CDR2 from the germline V gene are LGHDT and YNNKEL (reference sequence). Trimming removed 1 base from V and 1 base from J; junction bases left unmatched: 5. CDR3 sequence reads: CASSQGWRGAQETQYF. The CDR3 DNA follows: TGTGCCAGCAGCCAAGGTTGGCGGGGGGCCCAAGAGACCCAGTACTTC.

The genes are TRBV28 and TRBJ2-1, with 9 bases aligning to TRBD2. The CDR3 runs 18 residues. The germline V gene encodes CDR1 MDHEN and CDR2 SYDVKM. J gave up 9 bases and V 7 bases, and 22 bases lay outside the gene matches. The CDR3 region is CASIDQTLTSGPSGEQFF. DNA of the CDR3: TGTGCCAGCATCGATCAGACACTGACTAGCGGACCGAGTGGTGAGCAGTTCTTC.

The V gene is TRBV5-1, the J gene TRBJ2-5; 12 bases align to TRBD2. The CDR3 length is 16 residues. J lost 2 bases, V lost 4 bases, and 6 bases had no gene match. CDR1 and CDR2 from the germline V gene are SGHRS and YFSETQ. This CDR3 reads CASSPGGTSGQETQYF. The CDR3, as DNA: TGCGCCAGCAGCCCTGGCGGGACTAGCGGGCAAGAGACCCAGTACTTC. Supplemented by reference TRBV5-1 and TRBJ2-5, the full variable domain reads KAGVTQTPRYLIKTRGQQVTLSCSPISGHRSVSWYQQTPGQGLQFLFEYFSETQRNKGNFPGRFSGRQFSNSRSEMNVSTLELGDSALYLCASSPGGTSGQETQYFGPGTRLLVL.

The rearrangement joins TRBV18 to TRBJ2-5; 7 nucleotides line up with TRBD2. The CDR3 is made up of 17 amino acids. V was pared by 3 bases and J by 2 bases, with 12 bases of the junction left unmatched. Looked up from germline, CDR1 is KGHSH and CDR2 is LQKENI. The chain's CDR3 is CASSPRTRQTAQETQYF. Here the CDR3 DNA reads TGTGCCAGCTCACCCCGGACTAGACAGACAGCGCAAGAGACCCAGTACTTC. Combining the CDR3 with reference TRBV18 and TRBJ2-5 gives the whole variable domain NAGVMQNPRHLVRRRGQEARLRCSPMKGHSHVYWYRQLPEEGLKFMVYLQKENIIDESGMPKERFSAEFPKEGPSILRIQQVVRGDSAAYFCASSPRTRQTAQETQYFGPGTRLLVL.

The CDR3: CASSLRDRGSNEQFF. The CDR3 region has the DNA TGTGCCAGCAGCCTCCGGGACAGGGGTTCCAATGAGCAGTTCTTC. The chain carries TRBV7-2 and TRBJ2-1; TRBD1 matches at 10 bases. This CDR3 has 15 residues. Losses at the gene ends were 5 bases for V and 6 bases for J; bases not matched to a gene: 7. The germline V gene has CDR1 SGHTA and CDR2 FQGNSA.

The chain carries TRBV19 and TRBJ1-1; the match to TRBD1 covers 11 bases. The germline gives CDR1 LNHDA, CDR2 SQIVND (reference sequence). Trimming took 7 bases from V and 4 from J; bases not matched to a gene: 8. The CDR3 has 15 residues. CDR3 sequence: CASTPGQGAGTEAFF. The CDR3 bases are TGTGCCAGTACTCCCGGACAGGGGGCTGGCACTGAAGCTTTCTTT.

The chain combines TRBV5-4 with TRBJ2-3; 11 bases agree with TRBD2. CDR1 SGHNT and CDR2 YYREEE come from the germline V gene (reference sequence). With 5 bases clipped from V and 4 bases from J, the junction kept 9 bases outside the gene matches. The CDR3 is 16 residues long. In DNA form, the CDR3 reads TGTGCCAGCAGTACACTAGCGGGGGCTTCCGCAGATACGCAGTATTTT. It encodes CASSTLAGASADTQYF.

This chain links TRBV7-3 with TRBJ2-5, with TRBD2 matching over 11 bases. The germline V gene has CDR1 SGHTA and CDR2 FQGTGA. V trimming: 1 base; J trimming: 2 bases; junction bases outside the gene matches: 3. The CDR3 runs 16 residues. DNA of the CDR3: TGTGCCAGCAGCTTAATGACTAGCGGGGTACAAGAGACCCAGTACTTC. The encoded protein is CASSLMTSGVQETQYF.

This rearrangement joins TRBV5-8 to TRBJ2-7; D unclear. The length of the CDR3 is 14 residues. V was trimmed by 0 bases and J by 0 bases, leaving 7 bases between them. Germline CDR1 reads SGHTS; CDR2 reads YDEGEE. CDR3 amino acids: CASSLVGFSYEQYF. The CDR3 DNA sequence: TGTGCCAGCAGCTTGGTTGGCTTCTCCTACGAGCAGTACTTC.

The rearrangement links TRBV9 to TRBJ2-1; 8 nucleotides align to TRBD2. V shed 0 bases and J 3 bases; nucleotides not matched to a gene: 8. Per the germline V gene, CDR1 is SGDLS and CDR2 is YYNGEE. The CDR3 runs to 17 residues. CDR3 sequence reads: CASSVETGGPFYNEQFF. CDR3 DNA: TGTGCCAGCAGCGTAGAAACGGGGGGGCCGTTCTACAATGAGCAGTTCTTC.

V gene TRBV7-6 combines with J gene TRBJ2-1; no clear D. CDR1 and CDR2 from the germline V gene are SGHVS and FNYEAQ. The ends were cut back, 0 bases at V and 5 bases at J, with 11 bases in the middle. The CDR3 covers 15 residues. The CDR3 DNA sequence: TGTGCCAGCAGCTTAGCGCTCGGGTCACACAATGAGCAGTTCTTC. Its translation is CASSLALGSHNEQFF. The full variable domain, rest sourced from reference TRBV7-6 and TRBJ2-1, is GAGVSQSPRYKVTKRGQDVALRCDPISGHVSLYWYRQALGQGPEFLTYFNYEAQQDKSGLPNDRFSAERPEGSISTLTIQRTEQRDSAMYRCASSLALGSHNEQFFGPGTRLTVL.

This sequence joins TRBV5-1 and TRBJ1-6; weak D call: TRBD1 (6 bases). This CDR3 is 14 amino acids long. V was cut by 4 bases and J by 9 bases, with 14 bases left in between. Germline V gene data show CDR1 as SGHRS and CDR2 as YFSETQ. The CDR3 coding sequence is TGCGCCAGCAGCCCGCAGGGGCTGGCTTCACCCCTCCACTTT. Encoded protein: CASSPQGLASPLHF.

Here the CDR3 reads CASSQESPGQAGGYTF. The CDR3 DNA reads as TGTGCCAGCAGCCAAGAATCCCCGGGACAGGCTGGTGGCTACACCTTC. The chain joins TRBV3-1 (or the pseudogene TRBV3-2) to TRBJ1-2; 8 bases agree with TRBD1. The CDR3 is 16 residues long. V lost 0 bases to trimming and J lost 7 bases; unmatched junction nucleotides: 10. CDR1 and CDR2 from the germline V gene are LGHDT and YNNKEL (reference sequence).

V is TRBV14 and J is TRBJ2-3; TRBD2 matches 7 bases. Per the germline V gene, CDR1 is SGHDN and CDR2 is FVKESK. The CDR3 contains 14 residues. V lost 4 bases to trimming and J lost 5 bases; unmatched junction nucleotides: 6. This CDR3 is CASSPRLAIDTQYF. In DNA, the CDR3 is TGTGCCAGCAGCCCCCGACTAGCAATAGATACGCAGTATTTT.

The chain has TRBV5-1 and TRBJ2-1; D is undetermined. The CDR3 totals 12 residues. V shed 2 bases and J shed 3 bases, with 3 bases lying between them. The germline V gene has CDR1 SGHRS and CDR2 YFSETQ. The CDR3 region has the DNA TGCGCCAGCAGCTTCGGCTACAATGAGCAGTTCTTC. It translates to CASSFGYNEQFF. The whole variable domain, remainder taken from reference TRBV5-1 and TRBJ2-1, is KAGVTQTPRYLIKTRGQQVTLSCSPISGHRSVSWYQQTPGQGLQFLFEYFSETQRNKGNFPGRFSGRQFSNSRSEMNVSTLELGDSALYLCASSFGYNEQFFGPGTRLTVL.

The gene calls are TRBV6-5 and TRBJ1-6; no clear D. The CDR3 has 13 amino acids. The ends were cut back, 6 bases at V and 8 bases at J, with 11 bases in the middle. Germline CDR1 reads MNHEY; CDR2 reads SVGAGI. The CDR3 region has the DNA TGTGCCAGCAGCCGGAGGAGGTATTCACCCCTCCACTTT. It specifies CASSRRRYSPLHF.

The chain couples TRBV24-1 to TRBJ2-5; the D gene is possibly TRBD1 (6 bases). The CDR3 has 13 amino acids. V was cut by 9 bases and J by 4 bases, with 14 bases left in between. Germline CDR1 is KGHDR and CDR2 is SFDVKD. The CDR3 DNA is TGTGCCACCGGGGGCGTCGGGCGAGAGACCCAGTACTTC. As protein: CATGGVGRETQYF.

This clone has just a few counts. This chain uses TRBV7-2 with TRBJ1-1; 10 bases agree with TRBD1. The germline gives CDR1 SGHTA, CDR2 FQGNSA. V was pared by 1 base and J by 2 bases, with 4 bases of the junction left unmatched. The CDR3 consists of 16 residues. The CDR3 DNA reads as TGTGCCAGCAGCTTAGTAGGGACAGGGGTAAACACTGAAGCTTTCTTT. Translation: CASSLVGTGVNTEAFF.

In nucleotides, the CDR3 is TGTGCCAGCAGCAGGGGACAGGGAATCTACGAGCAGTACTTC. Translating gives CASSRGQGIYEQYF. The rearrangement links TRBV21-1 to TRBJ2-7; the table's D call of TRBD1 was not tested on the DNA. TRBV21-1 is a pseudogene. This CDR3 has 14 residues.

A few counts support this clone. V usage is TRBV5-1 and J usage is TRBJ1-4; no firm D call. CDR1 SGHRS and CDR2 YFSETQ come from the germline V gene. Trimming pared 0 bases from V and 8 bases from J, leaving 11 bases between. CDR3 length: 14 residues. The CDR3 nucleotides read TGCGCCAGCAGCTTGGAGGAGGTCTCAGAAAAACTGTTTTTT. Translating it yields CASSLEEVSEKLFF.

The chain joins TRBV7-2 to TRBJ2-2; tentatively, D is TRBD2 (7 bases). The CDR3 covers 15 residues. From germline, CDR1 is SGHTA and CDR2 FQGNSA. V lost 7 bases to trimming and J lost 7 bases, with 19 bases between them. The CDR3 nucleotides read TGTGCCAGCACCCCCCCGGGGGGCCGCCGCGGGGAGCTGTTTTTT. This sequence encodes CASTPPGGRRGELFF. Drawing the rest from reference TRBV7-2 and TRBJ2-2, the complete variable domain is GAGVSQSPSNKVTEKGKDVELRCDPISGHTALYWYRQSLGQGLEFLIYFQGNSAPDKSGLPSDRFSAERTGGSVSTLTIQRTQQEDSAVYLCASTPPGGRRGELFFGEGSRLTVL.

This clone occurred many times. The chain uses TRBV7-9 and TRBJ2-3; D remains unclear. CDR1 is SEHNR, CDR2 FQNEAQ, per germline (reference sequence). The CDR3 runs to 12 residues. Trimming removed 2 bases from V and 6 bases from J, with 6 bases in between. The CDR3, as DNA: TGTGCCAGCAGCTTAATAAGCGATACGCAGTATTTT. Its translation is CASSLISDTQYF.

This chain links TRBV18 with TRBJ2-1; 7 bases line up with TRBD1. The CDR3 runs to 15 residues. V lost 6 bases and J lost 7; bases outside the gene matches: 12. The V gene's germline CDR1 is KGHSH and CDR2 LQKENI. This chain's CDR3 is CASSPNRGLVNEQFF. DNA of the CDR3: TGTGCCAGCTCGCCCAATAGGGGGCTTGTTAATGAGCAGTTCTTC.

V gene TRBV9 combines with J gene TRBJ2-1, with TRBD1 matching over 11 bases. V lost 4 bases, J lost 5 bases, and 11 bases stayed unmatched. The CDR3 consists of 17 residues. Germline V gives CDR1 SGDLS, CDR2 YYNGEE. DNA of the CDR3: TGTGCCAGCAGCCCTCGGACAGGGGGCTTCGGAGACAATGAGCAGTTCTTC. Translating it yields CASSPRTGGFGDNEQFF.